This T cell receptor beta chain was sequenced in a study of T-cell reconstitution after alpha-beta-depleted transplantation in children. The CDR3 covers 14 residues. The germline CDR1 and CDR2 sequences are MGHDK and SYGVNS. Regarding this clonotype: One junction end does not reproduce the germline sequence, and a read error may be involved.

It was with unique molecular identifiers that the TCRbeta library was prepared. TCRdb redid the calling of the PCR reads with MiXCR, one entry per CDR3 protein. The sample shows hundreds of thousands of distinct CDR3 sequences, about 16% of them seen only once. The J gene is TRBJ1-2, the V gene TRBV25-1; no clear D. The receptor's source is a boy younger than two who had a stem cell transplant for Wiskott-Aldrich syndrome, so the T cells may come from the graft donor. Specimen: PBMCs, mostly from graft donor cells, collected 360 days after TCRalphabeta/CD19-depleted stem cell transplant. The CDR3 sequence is CASGEGSANYGYTF. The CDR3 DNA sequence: TGTGCCAGCGGTGAGGGTTCAGCTAACTATGGCTACACCTTC.